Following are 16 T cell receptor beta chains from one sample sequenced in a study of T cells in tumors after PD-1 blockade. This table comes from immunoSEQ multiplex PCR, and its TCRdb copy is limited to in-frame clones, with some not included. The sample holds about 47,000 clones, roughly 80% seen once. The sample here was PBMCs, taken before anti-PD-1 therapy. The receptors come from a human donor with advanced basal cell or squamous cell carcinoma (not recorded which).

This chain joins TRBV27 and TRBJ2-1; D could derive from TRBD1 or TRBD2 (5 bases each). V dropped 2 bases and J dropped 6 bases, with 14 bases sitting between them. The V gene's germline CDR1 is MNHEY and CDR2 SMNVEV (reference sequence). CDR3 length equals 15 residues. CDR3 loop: CASSLEGFPSNEQFF. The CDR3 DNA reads TGTGCCAGCAGTTTAGAGGGGTTCCCCAGCAATGAGCAGTTCTTC.

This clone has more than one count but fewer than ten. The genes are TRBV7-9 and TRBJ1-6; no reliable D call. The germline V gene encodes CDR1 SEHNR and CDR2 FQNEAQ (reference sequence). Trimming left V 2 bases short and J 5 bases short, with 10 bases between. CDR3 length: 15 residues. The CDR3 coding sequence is TGTGCCAGCAGCTTATCGACCCTTGATAATTCACCCCTCCACTTT. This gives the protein CASSLSTLDNSPLHF.

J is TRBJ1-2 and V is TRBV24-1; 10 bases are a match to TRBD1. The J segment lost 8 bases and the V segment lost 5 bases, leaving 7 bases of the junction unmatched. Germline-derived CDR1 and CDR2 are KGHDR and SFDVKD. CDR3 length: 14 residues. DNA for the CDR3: TGTGCCACCAGTGTCGGAGACAGGGGGCGAGGCTACACCTTC. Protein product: CATSVGDRGRGYTF.

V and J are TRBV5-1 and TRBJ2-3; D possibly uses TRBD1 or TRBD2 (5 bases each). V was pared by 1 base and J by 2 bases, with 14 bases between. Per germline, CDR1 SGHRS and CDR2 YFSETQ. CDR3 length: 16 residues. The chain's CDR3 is CASSLPGTPNTDTQYF. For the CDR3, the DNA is TGCGCCAGCAGCTTGCCTGGGACCCCTAACACAGATACGCAGTATTTT.

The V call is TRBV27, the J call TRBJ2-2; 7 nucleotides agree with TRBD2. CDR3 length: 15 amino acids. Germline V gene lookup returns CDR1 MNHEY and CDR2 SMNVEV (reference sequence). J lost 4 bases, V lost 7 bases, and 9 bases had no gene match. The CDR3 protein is CASKASGTSTGELFF. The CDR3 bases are TGTGCCAGCAAAGCTAGCGGCACCTCCACCGGGGAGCTGTTTTTT.

The CDR3: CASEGAATGSNQPQHF. For the CDR3, the DNA is TGTGCCAGTGAGGGGGCCGCAACAGGTAGCAATCAGCCCCAGCATTTT. The chain joins TRBV19 to TRBJ1-5; 7 nucleotides align to TRBD1. Germline V CDR1 and CDR2: LNHDA, SQIVND (reference sequence). The CDR3 spans 16 residues. V was pared by 8 bases and J by 0 bases, with 10 bases of the junction left unmatched.

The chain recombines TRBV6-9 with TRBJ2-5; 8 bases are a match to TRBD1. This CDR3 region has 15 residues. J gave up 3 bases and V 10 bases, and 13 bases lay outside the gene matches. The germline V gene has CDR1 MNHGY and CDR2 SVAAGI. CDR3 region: CAKRLTIQGEETQYF. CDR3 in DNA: TGTGCCAAACGCCTGACGATACAGGGGGAAGAGACCCAGTACTTC.

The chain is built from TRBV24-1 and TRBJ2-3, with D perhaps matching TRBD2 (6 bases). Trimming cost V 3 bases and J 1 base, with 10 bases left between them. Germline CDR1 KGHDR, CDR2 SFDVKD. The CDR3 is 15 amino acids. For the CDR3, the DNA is TGTGCCACCAGTGATAAGCCGGGGGGCACAGATACGCAGTATTTT. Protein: CATSDKPGGTDTQYF.

The DNA of the CDR3 is TGTGCCAGTACTACGGGGGCCCCGGCCCCTCAGGATACGCAGTATTTT. Protein: CASTTGAPAPQDTQYF. The V call is TRBV4-2, the J call TRBJ2-3, with D perhaps assigned TRBD1 or TRBD2 (6 bases each). The V gene lost 9 bases and the J gene lost 6 bases, with 25 bases spanning the gap. The germline gives CDR1 LGHNA, CDR2 YNFKEQ. This CDR3 spans 16 amino acids.

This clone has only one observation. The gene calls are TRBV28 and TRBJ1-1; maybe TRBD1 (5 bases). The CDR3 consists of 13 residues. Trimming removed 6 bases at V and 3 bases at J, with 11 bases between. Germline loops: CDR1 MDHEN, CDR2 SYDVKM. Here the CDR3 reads CASSSGGDTEAFF. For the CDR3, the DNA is TGTGCCAGCAGCTCTGGGGGGGACACTGAAGCTTTCTTT.

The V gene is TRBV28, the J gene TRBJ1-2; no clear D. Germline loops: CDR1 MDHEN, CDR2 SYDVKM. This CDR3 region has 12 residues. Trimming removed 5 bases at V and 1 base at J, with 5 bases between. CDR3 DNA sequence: TGTGCCAGCAGTAAAGTTAACTATGGCTACACCTTC. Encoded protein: CASSKVNYGYTF.

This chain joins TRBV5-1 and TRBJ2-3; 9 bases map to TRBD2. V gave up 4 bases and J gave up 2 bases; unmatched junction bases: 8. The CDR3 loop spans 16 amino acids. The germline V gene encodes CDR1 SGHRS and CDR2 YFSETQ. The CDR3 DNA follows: TGCGCCAGCAGCCCGACTGGCGGGGGGGCCACAGATACGCAGTATTTT. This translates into CASSPTGGGATDTQYF.

CDR3 in amino acids: CSVQNSYGYTF. The DNA of the CDR3 is TGCAGCGTCCAGAACTCCTATGGCTACACCTTC. V usage is TRBV29-1 and J usage is TRBJ1-2; D is undetermined. Germline values: CDR1 SQVTM, CDR2 ANQGSEA. This CDR3 region has 11 residues. V was clipped by 6 bases and J by 4 bases, with 9 bases between them.

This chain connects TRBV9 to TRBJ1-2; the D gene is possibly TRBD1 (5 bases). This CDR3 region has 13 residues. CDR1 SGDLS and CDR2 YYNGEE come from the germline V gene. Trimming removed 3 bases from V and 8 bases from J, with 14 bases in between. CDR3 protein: CASSAGAKLGYTF. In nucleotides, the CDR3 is TGTGCCAGCAGCGCCGGGGCGAAGTTAGGCTACACCTTC.

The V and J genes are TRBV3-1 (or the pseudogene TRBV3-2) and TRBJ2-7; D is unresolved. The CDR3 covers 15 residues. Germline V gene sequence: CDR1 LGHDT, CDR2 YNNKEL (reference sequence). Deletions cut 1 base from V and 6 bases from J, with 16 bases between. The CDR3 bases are TGTGCCAGCAGCCAAGTGATAGGAAGCGAGGCCGAGCAGTACTTC. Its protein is CASSQVIGSEAEQYF.

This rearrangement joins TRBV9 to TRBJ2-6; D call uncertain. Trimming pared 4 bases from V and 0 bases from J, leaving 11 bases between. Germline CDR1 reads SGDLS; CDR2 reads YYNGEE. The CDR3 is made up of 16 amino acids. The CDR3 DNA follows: TGTGCCAGCAGCCCCCGTTTATTCTCTGGGGCCAACGTCCTGACTTTC. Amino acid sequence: CASSPRLFSGANVLTF.